This is a list of T cell receptor beta chains from one sample in a study of T cells in Graves' hyperthyroidism and ophthalmopathy. TCRdb analysed the multiplex PCR reads with MiXCR anew, one entry per CDR3 protein. The table lists hundreds of thousands of distinct CDR3 sequences, 13% to 15% of them singletons, with under 15% in the top ten. Sequencing was performed on blood. Every receptor here comes from a woman aged 50 to 65 with Graves' ophthalmopathy. Both conserved end residues are part of each CDR3. The order of the fields is J gene, clone size, V gene, CDR3 length, D gene, CDR3 protein, CDR3 DNA. The D gene is left open where the match is weak. Clone size is given for some rows only: seen once, a few or many times, or a class if the clone is expanded.

TRBJ2-1 many TRBV11-2 17 TRBD2 CASSLSIAGGPGNEQFF TGTGCCAGCAGCTTGAGTATAGCGGGAGGTCCGGGTAATGAGCAGTTCTTC
TRBJ2-7 many TRBV18 15 TRBD2 CASSPSRELPYEQYF TGTGCCAGCTCACCGTCGCGGGAGCTCCCCTACGAGCAGTACTTC
TRBJ1-6 - TRBV5-1 14 - CASSLLGSDSPLHF TGCGCCAGCAGCTTACTGGGATCGGATTCACCCCTCCACTTT
TRBJ2-7 many TRBV12-3/TRBV12-4 15 TRBD2 CASRGASGSFYEQYF TGTGCCAGCAGGGGGGCTAGCGGGAGTTTCTACGAGCAGTACTTC
TRBJ2-4 few TRBV6-5 11 - CASSSPTLQYF TGTGCCAGCAGTTCCCCGACTCTTCAGTACTTC
TRBJ2-1 many TRBV12-3/TRBV12-4 19 TRBD2 CASSPGTSGRGLRFNEQFF TGTGCCAGCAGCCCTGGGACTAGCGGGAGGGGCCTACGGTTCAATGAGCAGTTCTTC
TRBJ2-3 few TRBV4-2 15 TRBD2 CASSLLAGETDTQYF TGTGCCAGCAGCCTACTAGCGGGAGAGACAGATACGCAGTATTTT
TRBJ2-1 - TRBV5-1 16 - CASSGGGSGQSNEQFF TGTGCCAGCAGCGGAGGGGGGAGCGGGCAGAGTAATGAGCAGTTCTTC
TRBJ2-6 once TRBV30 15 - CAWNFGSSGANVLTF TGTGCCTGGAACTTCGGGAGCTCTGGGGCCAACGTCCTGACTTTC
TRBJ2-7 - TRBV6-1 14 TRBD2 CASSKLAGSYEQYF TGTGCCAGCAGTAAACTAGCGGGAAGCTACGAGCAGTACTTC
TRBJ2-3 many TRBV7-2 15 - CASSLVATRTDTQYF TGTGCCAGCAGCTTAGTAGCGACCCGCACAGATACGCAGTATTTT
TRBJ2-1 many TRBV28 16 TRBD1 CASSPWTGEEYNEQFF TGTGCCAGCAGTCCATGGACAGGGGAGGAATACAATGAGCAGTTCTTC
TRBJ1-5 many TRBV6-1 15 - CASRNRPWANQPQHF TGTGCCAGCAGGAACCGACCTTGGGCAAATCAGCCCCAGCATTTT
TRBJ1-3 - TRBV9 16 TRBD1 CASSPRTGFTGNTIYF TGTGCCAGCAGCCCCAGGACAGGGTTCACTGGAAACACCATATATTTT
TRBJ2-7 many TRBV20-1 13 - CSARNSPSYEQYF TGCAGTGCTAGAAATTCTCCGTCCTACGAGCAGTACTTC
TRBJ1-2 - TRBV7-8 14 - CASSSRGGVGGYTF TGTGCCAGCAGCTCCCGGGGGGGGGTGGGCGGCTACACCTTC
TRBJ1-6 - TRBV28 14 - CASRPTVGNSPLHF TGTGCCAGCAGACCGACAGTGGGTAATTCACCCCTCCACTTT
TRBJ2-2 - TRBV12-3/TRBV12-4 15 - CASSLQRVFTGELFF TGTGCCAGCAGTTTACAGAGGGTTTTCACCGGGGAGCTGTTTTTT
TRBJ2-7 few TRBV6-2/TRBV6-3 16 TRBD2 CASRRLAGAEVHEQYF TGTGCCAGCAGACGACTAGCGGGAGCTGAGGTCCACGAGCAGTACTTC
TRBJ1-2 many TRBV7-2 14 - CASSLGGAGVGYTF TGTGCCAGCAGCTTAGGGGGTGCAGGGGTCGGCTACACCTTC
TRBJ2-2 many TRBV27 16 - CASSFRFTGSTGELFF TGTGCCAGCAGTTTTCGCTTTACAGGGAGCACCGGGGAGCTGTTTTTT
TRBJ2-1 few TRBV7-2 13 TRBD1 CASSRGRFNEQFF TGTGCCAGCAGCAGGGGGCGCTTCAATGAGCAGTTCTTC
TRBJ2-7 - TRBV28 16 TRBD2 CASSPPGLAGGYEQYF TGTGCCAGCAGTCCCCCGGGACTAGCGGGAGGGTACGAGCAGTACTTC
TRBJ2-1 few TRBV4-2 14 TRBD2 CASSQLAGVDEQFF TGTGCCAGCAGCCAACTAGCGGGAGTCGATGAGCAGTTCTTC
TRBJ2-3 few TRBV25-1 14 TRBD1 CASRPGQGPDTQYF TGTGCCAGCCGTCCCGGACAGGGGCCAGATACGCAGTATTTT
TRBJ1-2 many TRBV2 11 - CALLGNRGYTF TGTGCCTTACTTGGGAATCGCGGCTACACCTTC
TRBJ1-2 few TRBV11-2 14 - CASSLGMGPYGYTF TGTGCCAGCAGCTTAGGGATGGGTCCCTATGGCTACACCTTC